This T cell receptor beta chain was documented in a study of beta chain features in type 1 diabetes (dated by TCRdb to 2017 to 2018). Turning to the overall study: Mean age, gender distribution, total cell number and subset yield were not different between patients and healthy donors. A total of 85 million to 140 million sorted cells were examined across all samples, and a strong correlation was observed between cell number per subset and RNA yield. In the study, recently diagnosed type 1 diabetes patients and matched healthy donors were compared on the TCRB repertoires of their sorted circulating CD4+ T cell subsets. Regulatory and stem cell-like memory subsets were isolated from only 8 patients and about 8 healthy donors, whereas naive and central memory subsets came from all 28 donors. Summary of the overall study and its limitations: Shorter templates might be favored by PCR, yet because patient and control samples were amplified and corrected together, any such skew would affect both groups equally. Naive, central memory and regulatory TCRB repertoires appeared more similar among patients than among healthy donors. Because cDNA was sequenced instead of genomic DNA, activated cells with high expression could be over-represented, although the groups did not differ in activation or CD3 levels. Because small numbers of individuals were included in the HLA sub-analyses, any influence of HLA type on TCRB rearrangement was left unresolved. Type 1 diabetes patients showed a moderate but significant shortening of TCRB CDR3 length in all four CD4+ subsets. At VDJ recombination sites, type 1 diabetes patients had fewer insertions and more deleted nucleotides, which implies abnormalities in thymic rearrangement.

The High Capacity cDNA Reverse Transcription Kit was used to reverse transcribe all of the isolated RNA, meaning that expressed TCRB transcripts were what got sequenced. Naive, central memory and regulatory T cell samples underwent deep immunoSEQ sequencing, averaging around 4 million total reads per sample. Sorted cells were lysed in RLT buffer, and RNA was extracted using DNase-treated RNeasy Micro or Mini kits according to cell number. Each cell subset was processed on its own to prevent cross-contamination, while patient and healthy donor samples were processed together. Using the immunoSEQ multiplex PCR, TCRB sequences were amplified from cDNA into 87-bp fragments spanning the CDR3 region. The amplicons were sequenced using the Illumina HiSeq platform. As for the authors' bioinformatics: PCR bias was computationally corrected using synthetic template baselines, reads within Hamming distance 2 were collapsed, and singletons that could not be merged were discarded. Reads were aligned to IMGT to assign V, D and J genes, CDR3 length, and insertions or deletions at six rearrangement sites. Within each subset, clonotype counts were normalized to sorted cell number, and only after that were true diversity and Gini coefficients computed with the tcR R package. Repertoire sharing was quantified using the overlap coefficient calculated on TCRB nucleotide sequences. The table comes from immuneACCESS by way of TCRdb, which keeps in-frame sequences with V and J called. Part of the clones is missing from these tables; in studies checked, under half for an unresolved V gene and the rest for unknown reasons. The V and J calls and the clone size are those of that table, but D and trimming were determined from the DNA. The sample data list a few hundred thousand clones, and roughly 30% of these were observed just once. The ten most abundant clones make up under 4.5% of the sample.

Turning to this clone: No cognate antigen has been identified for it. The input lacks base qualities; no much larger clone sits a single base away. The same CDR3 is also encoded by other DNA sequences in this sample.

A single peripheral blood draw of around 0.11 L on average was collected from each donor into heparinised tubes. Using a panel that included CD45RO, CCR7, CD25, CD127, CD95 and CD27, naive, central memory, regulatory and stem cell-like memory CD4+ T cells were sorted on a BD FACSAria II. Every sorted population had a purity above 95%. PBMCs were separated immediately by Lymphoprep density gradient centrifugation and were stained directly, without being cultured. So that batch effects would be minimized, each experiment stained and sorted samples in pairs, pairing one healthy donor with one patient. The CDR3 holds 13 amino acids from the cysteine to the phenylalanine. Only CDR3 DNA remains: 39 bases, in frame from the first base. Relative to germline, V is missing 7 bases and J is missing 2 bases, with 4 bases of the junction outside any gene match. According to the germline V gene, CDR1 reads SQVTM and CDR2 reads ANQGSEA.

This receptor was identified in a young man in good health. Recombination connected TRBV29-1 to TRBJ2-7, with 11 bases matching TRBD1. The sequencing sample was made of central memory CD4+ T cells from blood. This receptor has the CDR3 CSGMGQGAYEQYF. The DNA is TGCAGCGGAATGGGACAGGGGGCCTACGAGCAGTACTTC.